This T cell receptor (beta chain) was captured by sequencing in a study of Graves' ophthalmopathy and Graves' hyperthyroidism. Germline CDR1 and CDR2: KGHDR and SFDVKD. The CDR3 consists of 13 residues. V gave up 10 bases and J gave up 8 bases, with 16 bases separating them. CDR3 regions of TCR beta were amplified from RNA transcripts. A first-round RT-PCR used HTBI primers, followed by a second-round multiplex PCR. TCRdb reprocessed the multiplex PCR reads with MiXCR, giving one entry per CDR3 protein. The data contain 300,000 to 450,000 distinct CDR3 sequences, 15% to 20% of them singletons. V and J are TRBV24-1 and TRBJ2-2; a possible D gene is TRBD1 (5 bases). The sequence was obtained from an adult woman with stable Graves' hyperthyroidism. The material sequenced was peripheral blood. The CDR3 protein is CATRDGASGELFF. Written as DNA, the CDR3 is TGTGCCACTAGAGATGGGGCGAGTGGGGAGCTGTTTTTT.